Described below is a single T cell receptor (beta chain) sequence and its context. Antigen: not known. The sample belongs to a study of PD-1 blockade in classical Hodgkin lymphoma. The overall study: Nivolumab dosing for patients was 3 mg/kg, administered intravenously every 2 weeks. Points from the study as a whole: Significant TCR diversity gains by C4D1 occurred in CD4+ but not CD8+ cells. It was reported that newly diagnosed patients had less baseline TCR diversity than healthy donors.

Some clones are missing from TCRdb's copy, which holds only in-frame ones; the method was immunoSEQ multiplex PCR. Here the sample spans around 42,000 clones, about 71% being singletons. Brentuximab vedotin exposure varied among the patients, all of whom had relapsed after autologous stem cell transplantation. CDR1 and CDR2 (germline): LGHNA, YSLEER. V lost 5 bases to trimming and J lost 9 bases, with 22 bases between them. The CDR3 is 16 amino acids. This chain uses TRBV4-3 with TRBJ2-2; either TRBD1 or TRBD2 may supply D (6 bases each). The sequence derives from a human donor with classical Hodgkin lymphoma. The source material was peripheral blood mononuclear cells (PBMCs), sampled at baseline. CDR3 DNA sequence: TGCGCCAGCAGCGGAGATCGAGGGGGGCGGCGGAGGGAGCTGTTTTTT. Its translation: CASSGDRGGRRRELFF.